The sample holds one count of the clone carrying this TCR beta chain. The sample belongs to a study of control samples from healthy donors and cancer patients. TCRdb keeps only in-frame clones here, not all; method: immunoSEQ multiplex PCR. The sample shows fewer than 90,000 clones, approximately 89% of them seen only once. The CDR3 loop spans 14 amino acids. The ends were cut back, 3 bases at V and 4 bases at J, with 12 bases in the middle. CDR1 SGHNT and CDR2 YENEEA come from the germline V gene. The genes are TRBV11-3 and TRBJ1-1, with D unclear. This TCR was sampled from a man aged 50 to 60 in good health. Sequenced material: blood. The CDR3: CASSFQDVGTEAFF. Written as DNA, the CDR3 is TGTGCCAGCAGCTTCCAGGATGTGGGCACTGAAGCTTTCTTT. Full variable domain (outside the CDR3, taken from reference TRBV11-3 and TRBJ1-1): EAGVVQSPRYKIIEKKQPVAFWCNPISGHNTLYWYLQNLGQGPELLIRYENEEAVDDSQLPKDRFSAERLKGVDSTLKIQPAELGDSAVYLCASSFQDVGTEAFFGQGTRLTVV.